Sequencing of this T cell receptor beta chain was carried out in a study of spatial heterogeneity in lung cancer (dated by TCRdb to the late 2010s). With respect to the entire study: More beta-chain than alpha-chain transcripts were consistently detected, likely reflecting higher beta-chain transcript abundance. At surgery, both alpha and beta chains were TCR-sequenced in under 250 tumor regions, fewer than 80 matched nontumor lung samples and a few dozen PBMC samples. Nonsynonymous mutation counts, determined by whole-exome sequencing of tumor tissue, were related to TCR repertoire features. In the raw uncorrected reads, each unique combination of TCR and UMI appeared more than ten times on average. The study quantitatively compared TCR alpha and beta repertoires across multiple tumor regions, matched nontumor lung and blood in non-small cell lung cancer. Here is what the overall study found, with its caveats: Ubiquitous expanded tumor TCRs showed up in blood more often at tumor resection than at routine follow-up. Confirming at a functional level the hypothesis that regional TCRs recognize regional mutations was considered to require additional single-cell paired TCR alpha and beta sequencing.

Trimming removed 4 bases from V and 0 bases from J; the gene matches leave 7 bases unexplained. Measured from the cysteine to the phenylalanine, the CDR3 is 16 residues long. The only DNA kept is the CDR3, 48 bases in frame from the first base. The germline V gene yields SGHRS for CDR1 and YFSETQ for CDR2. Per the publication, the time point label means: sample taken at primary tumor resection. For TCR sequencing, whole RNA was extracted from tumor and nontumor lung tissue, or from cryopreserved PBMC samples, and no cell sorting was done. Donors were some 67 patients with early-stage, untreated non-small cell lung cancer from the lung TRACERx cohort. Only patients for whom sufficient RNA was available from at least two tumor regions were selected for TCR sequencing. To note about this clonotype: The antigen it recognizes is unknown. No quality values exist for individual bases; no much larger clone is one base distant.

The method was 5' RACE. Sequenced on a NextSeq 500. To allow correction of PCR and sequencing errors, the TCR library protocol tagged every TCR cDNA molecule with a unique molecular identifier. As for the authors' bioinformatics: TCR identification, UMI-based error correction and CDR3 extraction were all carried out with Decombinator tools. TCRs above a frequency of 2 per 1,000, corresponding to the top 1% of the tumor frequency distribution, were defined as expanded. Renyi diversity was calculated using the R vegan package after each repertoire was subsampled 100 times to 5,000 TCRs. CDR3 similarity networks were built from amino acid triplet string-kernel similarity, connecting CDR3s with pairwise similarity above 0.82. TCRdb itself trimmed the public reads at Q25 with fastp, ran MiXCR and retained productive beta chains. Rows matching on CDR3 protein sequence are summarized as one entry with the most common DNA and genes. For this entry, the V and J calls and clone size follow TCRdb and not the study's own pipeline. A total of around 75,000 distinct CDR3 sequences appear in this sample, roughly 13% of them only once. The ten largest clones take up 5.5% to 7.5% of the sample.

The clonotype comes from a male donor with early-stage non-small cell lung cancer. This specimen consisted of PBMCs, obtained at surgery. The chain is encoded by TRBV5-1 joined to TRBJ1-1, and TRBD1 matches 9 of the central bases. The DNA reads TGCGCCAGCAGCCCTTGGACAGGGGTCGTGAACACTGAAGCTTTCTTT. This translates into CASSPWTGVVNTEAFF.